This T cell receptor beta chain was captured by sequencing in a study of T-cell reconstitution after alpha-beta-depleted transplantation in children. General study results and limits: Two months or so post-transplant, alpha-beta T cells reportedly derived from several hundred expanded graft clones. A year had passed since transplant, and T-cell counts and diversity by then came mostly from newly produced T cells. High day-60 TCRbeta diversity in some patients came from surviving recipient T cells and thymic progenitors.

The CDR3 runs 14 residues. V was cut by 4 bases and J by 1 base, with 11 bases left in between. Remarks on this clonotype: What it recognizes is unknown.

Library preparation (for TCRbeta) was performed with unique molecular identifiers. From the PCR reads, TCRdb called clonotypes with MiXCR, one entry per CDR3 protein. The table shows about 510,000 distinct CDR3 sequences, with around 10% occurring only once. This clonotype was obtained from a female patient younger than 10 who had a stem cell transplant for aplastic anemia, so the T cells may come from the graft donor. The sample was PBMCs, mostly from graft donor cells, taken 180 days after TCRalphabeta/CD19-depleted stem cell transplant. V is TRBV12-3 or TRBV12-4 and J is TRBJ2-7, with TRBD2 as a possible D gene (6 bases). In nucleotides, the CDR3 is TGTGCCAGCAGTTCGAGCGGGCCTTCCTACGAGCAGTACGTC. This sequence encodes CASSSSGPSYEQYV.